These 31 T cell receptor beta chains came from one sample sequenced in a study of PD-L1 blockade in urothelial cancer (dated 2017 in TCRdb). The protocol used for the library was the immunoSEQ multiplex PCR assay. This immuneACCESS table, as held by TCRdb, lists in-frame sequences with V and J called but not all clones. Of the missing ones, under half trace to an unresolved V gene in checked studies; the others have no known cause. This sample has some 84,000 clones in its table, and about nine tenths of those were observed once. Clones ranked in the top ten supply around 5.3% of the sample. This specimen consisted of PBMCs, obtained around atezolizumab (anti-PD-L1) treatment. The receptors were gathered from a woman aged 70-85 years with urothelial cancer.

The V and J genes are TRBV11-1 and TRBJ2-1, with D perhaps TRBD2 (5 bases). V lost 5 bases, J lost 0 bases, and 11 bases lay in between. CDR1 is SGHAT and CDR2 is FQDESV in the germline V gene (reference sequence). The CDR3 spans 15 residues. Written as DNA, the CDR3 is TGTGCCAGCAGCCCCGGGATTAGCTCCTACAATGAGCAGTTCTTC. It yields the protein CASSPGISSYNEQFF. The full variable domain, its missing parts supplied by reference TRBV11-1 and TRBJ2-1, is EAEVAQSPRYKITEKSQAVAFWCDPISGHATLYWYRQILGQGPELLVQFQDESVVDDSQLPKDRFSAERLKGVDSTLKIQPAELGDSAMYLCASSPGISSYNEQFFGPGTRLTVL.

The rearrangement uses TRBV7-6 and TRBJ1-5; D not resolved. There are 13 residues in the CDR3. Trimming removed 3 bases from V and 5 bases from J, with 8 bases in between. Per germline, CDR1 SGHVS and CDR2 FNYEAQ. The CDR3 loop is CASSFVPDQPQHF. In nucleotides, the CDR3 is TGTGCCAGCAGCTTCGTCCCGGATCAGCCCCAGCATTTT.

The CDR3 protein is CASSSTGVWTEAFF. The CDR3 nucleotides are TGCGCCAGCAGCTCGACAGGGGTATGGACTGAAGCTTTCTTT. This rearrangement joins TRBV5-1 to TRBJ1-1, with 8 bases lining up with TRBD1. Germline assignment: CDR1 SGHRS and CDR2 YFSETQ. The CDR3 extends over 14 amino acids. V dropped 3 bases and J dropped 5; count of bases not matched to a gene: 6.

The chain recombines TRBV5-1 with TRBJ2-1, with TRBD1 as a possible D gene (5 bases). Between the trimmed V and J ends, which lost 4 bases and 7 bases, there was a span of 18 bases. This CDR3 is built from 15 residues. Looked up from germline, CDR1 is SGHRS and CDR2 is YFSETQ. The CDR3 region is CASSPMGRGENEQFF. CDR3 DNA: TGCGCCAGCAGCCCAATGGGAAGGGGTGAGAATGAGCAGTTCTTC. Complete variable domain (other parts from reference TRBV5-1 and TRBJ2-1): KAGVTQTPRYLIKTRGQQVTLSCSPISGHRSVSWYQQTPGQGLQFLFEYFSETQRNKGNFPGRFSGRQFSNSRSEMNVSTLELGDSALYLCASSPMGRGENEQFFGPGTRLTVL.

The table lists this clone with a few counts. This sequence joins TRBV30 and TRBJ1-2; D unresolved. This CDR3 is built from 14 residues. From germline, CDR1 is GTSNPN and CDR2 SVGIG (reference sequence). V lost 0 bases and J lost 4, with 12 bases in between. The CDR3 bases are TGTGCCTGGAGTGTAGAGGGAGGCAGCTATGGCTACACCTTC. It codes for CAWSVEGGSYGYTF.

CDR3 protein: CASSQGGVQYTGYTF. CDR3 DNA sequence: TGCGCCAGCAGCCAAGGTGGGGTACAATACACGGGGTACACCTTC. This rearrangement joins TRBV4-3 to TRBJ1-2; D uncertain. This CDR3 comprises 15 residues. Germline V gene lookup returns CDR1 LGHNA and CDR2 YSLEER. V gave up 1 base and J gave up 11 bases, with 20 bases separating them.

The chain couples TRBV5-1 to TRBJ2-3, with D unclear. With 0 bases removed from V and 2 bases from J, the gap between germline ends came to 16 bases. This CDR3 has 17 residues. Germline V CDR1 and CDR2: SGHRS, YFSETQ. The CDR3 loop reads CASSLAYGVYFTDTQYF. The CDR3 DNA follows: TGCGCCAGCAGCTTGGCCTACGGAGTGTACTTCACAGATACGCAGTATTTT.

The table lists this clone with a few counts. The V and J genes are TRBV30 and TRBJ1-5; TRBD1 matches at 7 bases. The CDR3 has 13 amino acids. CDR1 is GTSNPN, CDR2 SVGIG, per germline (reference sequence). With V trimmed by 3 bases and J by 5 bases, 4 bases remained unmatched. CDR3 sequence reads: CAWSTGVDQPQHF. The DNA for the CDR3 is TGTGCCTGGAGCACAGGGGTAGATCAGCCCCAGCATTTT.

The chain uses TRBV29-1 and TRBJ1-5; D is possibly TRBD1 (5 bases). Between the trimmed V and J ends, which lost 5 bases and 1 base, there was a span of 9 bases. CDR1 and CDR2 (germline): SQVTM, ANQGSEA. CDR3 length equals 13 residues. The CDR3: CSVLSGSNQPQHF. DNA of the CDR3: TGCAGCGTTTTATCAGGGAGCAATCAGCCCCAGCATTTT.

V and J are TRBV29-1 and TRBJ2-3; 10 bases fit TRBD2. The trim removed 6 bases at V and 0 bases at J, leaving 3 bases unmatched. Germline CDR1 SQVTM, CDR2 ANQGSEA. The CDR3 sequence is 14 residues long. The CDR3 DNA sequence: TGCAGCGTGGGAGCGGGGGGGAGCACAGATACGCAGTATTTT. It specifies CSVGAGGSTDTQYF.

V usage is TRBV9 and J usage is TRBJ1-5; 7 nucleotides match TRBD1. With 0 bases clipped from V and 4 bases from J, the junction kept 4 bases outside the gene matches. Germline CDR1 SGDLS, CDR2 YYNGEE. This CDR3 comprises 15 residues. The CDR3 sequence: CASSVGGTDNQPQHF. Written as DNA, the CDR3 is TGTGCCAGCAGCGTAGGAGGGACAGATAATCAGCCCCAGCATTTT.

Comment on this clone: Different DNA sequences within this sample yield the same CDR3. This chain links TRBV30 with TRBJ1-1; D unclear. V was shortened by 0 bases and J by 1 base, with 6 bases between the two germline ends. There are 13 residues in the CDR3. The germline V gene encodes CDR1 GTSNPN and CDR2 SVGIG (reference sequence). Here the CDR3 DNA reads TGTGCCTGGAGTGTACTTGAGAACACTGAAGCTTTCTTT. Amino acid sequence: CAWSVLENTEAFF.

This clone appeared once. The CDR3 DNA is TGCAGTGCTAGCCACCGGTACACCTTC. Protein sequence: CSASHRYTF. The chain uses TRBV20-1 and TRBJ1-2, with D unresolved. This CDR3 contains 9 residues. The V and J ends lost 3 bases and 11 bases respectively, with 7 bases between them. CDR1 is DFQATT and CDR2 is SNEGSKA in the germline V gene (reference sequence).

The chain couples TRBV2 to TRBJ1-5; no definite D call. The V and J ends lost 5 bases and 2 bases respectively, with 13 bases between them. Per germline, CDR1 SNHLY and CDR2 FYNNEI. The CDR3 loop spans 15 amino acids. The CDR3 here is CASSSSLGGNQPQHF. The CDR3 DNA reads TGTGCCAGCAGTTCCTCCCTCGGGGGCAATCAGCCCCAGCATTTT.

The rearrangement uses TRBV13 and TRBJ1-2; 8 nucleotides line up with TRBD1. The CDR3 length is 15 residues. Germline loops: CDR1 PRHDT, CDR2 FYEKMQ (reference sequence). Trimming at V came to 0 bases and at J to 0 bases, leaving 0 bases not matched to a gene. CDR3 amino acids: CASSLGGQANYGYTF. The CDR3 nucleotides read TGTGCCAGCAGCTTAGGGGGACAGGCTAACTATGGCTACACCTTC. Complete variable domain (other parts from reference TRBV13 and TRBJ1-2): AAGVIQSPRHLIKEKRETATLKCYPIPRHDTVYWYQQGPGQDPQFLISFYEKMQSDKGSIPDRFSAQQFSDYHSELNMSSLELGDSALYFCASSLGGQANYGYTFGSGTRLTVV.

CDR3 protein: CNVQRGLSYNEQFF. The CDR3 DNA reads as TGCAACGTCCAGCGGGGTCTTTCCTACAATGAGCAGTTCTTC. V usage is TRBV29-1 and J usage is TRBJ2-1, with 7 bases lining up with TRBD2. Germline V gene lookup returns CDR1 SQVTM and CDR2 ANQGSEA. The CDR3 totals 14 residues.

The V and J genes are TRBV6-1 and TRBJ2-1; possible D gene TRBD1, 6 bases. Per germline, CDR1 MNHNS and CDR2 SASEGT. This CDR3 is 15 amino acids long. Deletions cut 6 bases from V and 4 bases from J, with 16 bases between. CDR3 bases: TGTGCCAGCAGCCTTGACAGGAATAATTACAATGAGCAGTTCTTC. Encoded protein: CASSLDRNNYNEQFF.

With regard to this clone: Other nucleotide sequences from this sample produce the same CDR3. The chain recombines TRBV19 with TRBJ2-7, with TRBD2 identical over 12 bases. The CDR3 totals 15 residues. CDR1 and CDR2 from the germline V gene are LNHDA and SQIVND (reference sequence). V shed 3 bases, J shed 2 bases, and the junction held 2 bases outside the gene matches. The CDR3 DNA follows: TGTGCCAGTAGTATCGGACTAGCGGGAACCTACGAGCAGTACTTC. This codes for CASSIGLAGTYEQYF.

The gene calls are TRBV4-1 and TRBJ2-7; TRBD1 agrees at 10 bases. CDR1 and CDR2 from the germline V gene are MGHRA and YSYEKL. CDR3 size: 16 residues. Germline trimming cut 4 bases from V and 4 bases from J; bases unmatched to any gene: 10. Written as DNA, the CDR3 is TGCGCCAGCAGCCGCGAAAGGACAGGGGGTTTGTACGAGCAGTACTTC. This gives the protein CASSRERTGGLYEQYF.

The CDR3 DNA reads TGTGCCAGTAGTCTGGGGGACAGGGACTATGAAAAACTGTTTTTT. This codes for CASSLGDRDYEKLFF. The chain has TRBV19 and TRBJ1-4, with 9 positions matching TRBD1. The germline V gene encodes CDR1 LNHDA and CDR2 SQIVND (reference sequence). The CDR3 totals 15 residues. The trim removed 5 bases at V and 6 bases at J, leaving 7 bases unmatched.

This chain uses TRBV27 with TRBJ2-7; 11 positions agree with TRBD2. CDR1 is MNHEY and CDR2 is SMNVEV in the germline V gene (reference sequence). The junction had 10 bases not matched to a gene; V was cut back by 5 bases and J by 4 bases. This CDR3 has 16 amino acids. The CDR3 DNA reads as TGTGCCAGCAGTGCTTATAGCGGGAGGGCCGCATACGAGCAGTACTTC. It translates to CASSAYSGRAAYEQYF.

The chain recombines TRBV11-2 with TRBJ1-5, with D unclear. The CDR3 is 14 residues long. Germline CDR1 is SGHAT and CDR2 is FQNNGV. Trimming took off 0 bases at V and 3 bases at J, with 6 bases between the two ends. CDR3 protein: CASSLDYTNQPQHF. The CDR3, as DNA: TGTGCCAGCAGCTTAGATTACACCAATCAGCCCCAGCATTTT.

The chain is built from TRBV19 and TRBJ1-2; D is unresolved. CDR3 length equals 12 residues. With 6 bases removed from V and 4 bases from J, the gap between germline ends came to 9 bases. Germline CDR1 and CDR2: LNHDA and SQIVND (reference sequence). The CDR3: CASSEGGYGYTF. The DNA of the CDR3 is TGTGCCAGTAGCGAAGGCGGCTATGGCTACACCTTC.

The gene calls are TRBV7-9 and TRBJ2-2; 9 nucleotides align to TRBD1. J gave up 4 bases and V 5 bases, and 8 bases lay outside the gene matches. This CDR3 contains 16 residues. CDR1 is SEHNR and CDR2 is FQNEAQ in the germline V gene (reference sequence). This chain's CDR3 is CASSHQGQGGTGELFF. DNA of the CDR3: TGTGCCAGCAGCCACCAGGGACAGGGAGGCACCGGGGAGCTGTTTTTT.

This sequence joins TRBV19 and TRBJ1-5; 9 bases match TRBD1. Trimming at V came to 0 bases and at J to 9 bases, leaving 9 bases not matched to a gene. CDR3 length: 16 residues. From germline, CDR1 is LNHDA and CDR2 SQIVND (reference sequence). The CDR3 DNA follows: TGTGCCAGTAGTATAGATAGGACAGGGGTTTTACGGCCCCAGCATTTT. Its protein product is CASSIDRTGVLRPQHF.

The V and J genes are TRBV5-4 and TRBJ2-7; D is possibly TRBD1 (5 bases). Germline CDR1 SGHNT, CDR2 YYREEE (reference sequence). This CDR3 region has 14 residues. V lost 0 bases and J 5 bases, leaving 12 bases between the germline ends. In DNA form, the CDR3 reads TGTGCCAGCAGCTTGGCGCCAGGGATAGACGAGCAGTACTTC. Encoded protein: CASSLAPGIDEQYF.

The J gene is TRBJ1-3, the V gene TRBV12-5; TRBD1 is a possible D gene (5 bases). The germline V and J ends were trimmed by 2 bases and 9 bases, with 23 bases remaining between them. The germline CDR1 and CDR2 sequences are LGHNT and FRNRAP. This CDR3 region has 17 residues. The CDR3 protein is CASGLRSGGGTDTTIYF. The CDR3 DNA reads TGTGCTAGTGGTTTGAGGTCGGGTGGGGGGACGGATACCACCATATATTTT.

J is TRBJ2-7 and V is TRBV7-9; 7 positions match TRBD1. The CDR3 totals 16 residues. Germline V gene data show CDR1 as SEHNR and CDR2 as FQNEAQ (reference sequence). V lost 3 bases and J lost 6; bases outside the gene matches: 14. The CDR3 spells CASSFHPGQPSREQYF. CDR3 nucleotide sequence: TGTGCCAGCAGCTTCCACCCGGGACAGCCTTCTCGCGAGCAGTACTTC.

V gene TRBV9 combines with J gene TRBJ2-5, with 7 bases aligning to TRBD2. Trimming took 4 bases from V and 4 from J; bases not matched to a gene: 16. The V gene's germline CDR1 is SGDLS and CDR2 YYNGEE. CDR3 size: 17 residues. The CDR3 sequence is CASSPGRSSGDPETQYF. The CDR3, as DNA: TGTGCCAGCAGCCCCGGGCGGTCTAGCGGTGACCCAGAGACCCAGTACTTC.

The chain recombines TRBV4-1 with TRBJ1-5, with D maybe TRBD1 (6 bases). Trimming shortened V by 5 bases and J by 3 bases, and 20 bases separated the two germline ends. This CDR3 is 17 amino acids long. Germline CDR1 MGHRA, CDR2 YSYEKL. The CDR3 DNA reads TGCGCCAGCAGCGTTAGTAGTGTCAGGGGCCTCAATCAGCCCCAGCATTTT. This encodes CASSVSSVRGLNQPQHF.

This clone was seen at least ten times. This sequence joins TRBV19 and TRBJ1-5, with D perhaps matching TRBD1 (5 bases). Germline assignment: CDR1 LNHDA and CDR2 SQIVND (reference sequence). Trimming removed 3 bases from V and 4 bases from J, with 7 bases in between. The length of the CDR3 is 13 residues. The CDR3 DNA is TGTGCCAGTAGTATGGCAGGGAATCAGCCCCAGCATTTT. Translation gives CASSMAGNQPQHF.